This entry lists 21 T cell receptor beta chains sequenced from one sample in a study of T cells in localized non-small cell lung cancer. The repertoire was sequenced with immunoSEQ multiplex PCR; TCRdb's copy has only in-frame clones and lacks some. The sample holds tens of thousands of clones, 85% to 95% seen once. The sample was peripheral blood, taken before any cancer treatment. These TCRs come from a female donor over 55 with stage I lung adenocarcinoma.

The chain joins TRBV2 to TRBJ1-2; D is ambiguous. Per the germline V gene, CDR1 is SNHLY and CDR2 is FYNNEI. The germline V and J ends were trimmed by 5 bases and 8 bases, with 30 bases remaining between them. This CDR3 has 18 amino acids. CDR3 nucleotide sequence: TGTGCCAGCAGTCTCAGAACTCTCACGGGCGACCAGAAATCCGGCTACACCTTC. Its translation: CASSLRTLTGDQKSGYTF.

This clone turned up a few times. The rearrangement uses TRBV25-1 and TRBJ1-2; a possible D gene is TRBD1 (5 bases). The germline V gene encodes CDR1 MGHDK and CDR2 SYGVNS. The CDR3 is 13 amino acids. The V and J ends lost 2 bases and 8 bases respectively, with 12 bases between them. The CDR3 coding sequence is TGTGCCAGCAGTGAAACAGGTTCGAACGGCTACACCTTC. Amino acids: CASSETGSNGYTF.

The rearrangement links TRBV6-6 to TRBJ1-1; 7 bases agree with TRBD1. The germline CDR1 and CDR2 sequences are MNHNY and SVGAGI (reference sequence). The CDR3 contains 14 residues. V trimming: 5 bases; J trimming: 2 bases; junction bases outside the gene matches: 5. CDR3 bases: TGTGCCAGCAGTCCACAGGGGCCTAACACTGAAGCTTTCTTT. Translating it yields CASSPQGPNTEAFF.

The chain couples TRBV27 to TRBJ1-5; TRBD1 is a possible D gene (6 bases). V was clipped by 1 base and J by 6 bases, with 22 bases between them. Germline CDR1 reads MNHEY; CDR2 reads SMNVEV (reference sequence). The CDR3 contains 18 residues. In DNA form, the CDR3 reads TGTGCCAGCAGTTTATACGCAGGGATGGGGGGGCTCGGTCAGCCCCAGCATTTT. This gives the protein CASSLYAGMGGLGQPQHF.

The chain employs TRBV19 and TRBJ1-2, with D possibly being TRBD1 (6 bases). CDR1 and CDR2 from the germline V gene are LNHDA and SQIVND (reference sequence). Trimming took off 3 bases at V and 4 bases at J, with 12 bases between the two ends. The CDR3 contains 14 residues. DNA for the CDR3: TGTGCCAGTAGTATGAACAGGGAAGGCTATGGCTACACCTTC. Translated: CASSMNREGYGYTF.

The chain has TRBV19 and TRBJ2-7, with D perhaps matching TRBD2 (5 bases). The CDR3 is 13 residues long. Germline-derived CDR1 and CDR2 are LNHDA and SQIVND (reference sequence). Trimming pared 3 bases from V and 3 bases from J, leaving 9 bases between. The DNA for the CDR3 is TGTGCCAGTAGTATGCGGGTGGTCTACGAGCAGTACTTC. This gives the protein CASSMRVVYEQYF.

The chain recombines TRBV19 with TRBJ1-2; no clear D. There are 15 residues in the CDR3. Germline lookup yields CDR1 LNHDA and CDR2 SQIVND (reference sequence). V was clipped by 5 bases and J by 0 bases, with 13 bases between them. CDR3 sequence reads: CASSPAGIANYGYTF. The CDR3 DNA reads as TGTGCCAGTAGTCCAGCAGGAATAGCTAACTATGGCTACACCTTC. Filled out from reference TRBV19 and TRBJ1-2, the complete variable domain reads DGGITQSPKYLFRKEGQNVTLSCEQNLNHDAMYWYRQDPGQGLRLIYYSQIVNDFQKGDIAEGYSVSREKKESFPLTVTSAQKNPTAFYLCASSPAGIANYGYTFGSGTRLTVV.

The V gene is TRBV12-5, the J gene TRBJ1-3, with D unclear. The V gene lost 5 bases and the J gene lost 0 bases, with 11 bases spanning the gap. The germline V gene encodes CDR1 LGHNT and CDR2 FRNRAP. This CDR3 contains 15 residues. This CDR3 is CASGPPLRSGNTIYF. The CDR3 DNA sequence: TGTGCTAGTGGTCCCCCCCTACGCTCTGGAAACACCATATATTTT.

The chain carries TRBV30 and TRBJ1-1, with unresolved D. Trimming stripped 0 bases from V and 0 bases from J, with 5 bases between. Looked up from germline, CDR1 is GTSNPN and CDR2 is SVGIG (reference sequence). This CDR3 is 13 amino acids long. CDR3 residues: CAWSVNMNTEAFF. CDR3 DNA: TGTGCCTGGAGTGTAAATATGAACACTGAAGCTTTCTTT.

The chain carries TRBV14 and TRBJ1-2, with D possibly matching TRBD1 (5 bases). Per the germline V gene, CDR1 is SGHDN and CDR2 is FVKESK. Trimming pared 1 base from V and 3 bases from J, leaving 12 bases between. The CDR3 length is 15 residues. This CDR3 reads CASSQVGARDYGYTF. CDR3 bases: TGTGCCAGCAGCCAAGTTGGGGCTAGGGACTATGGCTACACCTTC.

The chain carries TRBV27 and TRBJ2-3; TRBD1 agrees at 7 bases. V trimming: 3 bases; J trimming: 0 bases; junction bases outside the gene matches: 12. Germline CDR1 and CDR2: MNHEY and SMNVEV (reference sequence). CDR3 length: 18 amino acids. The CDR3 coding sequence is TGTGCCAGCAGTTTTATTATAAACAGGGGAGCTAGCACAGATACGCAGTATTTT. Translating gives CASSFIINRGASTDTQYF.

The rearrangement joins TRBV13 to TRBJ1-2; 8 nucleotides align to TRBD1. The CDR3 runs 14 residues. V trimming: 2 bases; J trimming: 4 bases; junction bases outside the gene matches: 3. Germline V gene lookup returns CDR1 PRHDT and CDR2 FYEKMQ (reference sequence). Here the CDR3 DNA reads TGTGCCAGCAGCTTACAGGGGGCAAGCTATGGCTACACCTTC. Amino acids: CASSLQGASYGYTF.

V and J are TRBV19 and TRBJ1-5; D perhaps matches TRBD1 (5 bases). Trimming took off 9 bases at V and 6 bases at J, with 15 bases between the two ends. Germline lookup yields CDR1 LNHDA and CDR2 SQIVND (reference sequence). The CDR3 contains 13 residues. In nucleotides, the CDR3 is TGTGCCAGCACCTACCTCGGGGGTCAGCCCCAGCATTTT. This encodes CASTYLGGQPQHF.

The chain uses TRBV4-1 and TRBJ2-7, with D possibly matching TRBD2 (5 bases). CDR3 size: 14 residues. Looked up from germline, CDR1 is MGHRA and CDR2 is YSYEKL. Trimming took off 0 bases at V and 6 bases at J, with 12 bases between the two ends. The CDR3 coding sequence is TGCGCCAGCAGCCAAGAACGCCAGGCGGGCGAGCAGTACTTC. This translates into CASSQERQAGEQYF.

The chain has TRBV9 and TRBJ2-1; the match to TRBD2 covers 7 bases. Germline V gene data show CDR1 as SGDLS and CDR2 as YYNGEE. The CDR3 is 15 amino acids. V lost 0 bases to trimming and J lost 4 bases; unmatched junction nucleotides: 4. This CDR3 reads CASSVEAGDYNEQFF. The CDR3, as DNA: TGTGCCAGCAGCGTAGAGGCGGGAGATTACAATGAGCAGTTCTTC.

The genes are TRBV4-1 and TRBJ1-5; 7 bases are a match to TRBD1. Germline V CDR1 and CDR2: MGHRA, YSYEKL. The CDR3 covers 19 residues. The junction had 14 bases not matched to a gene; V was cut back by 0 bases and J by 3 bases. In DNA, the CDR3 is TGCGCCAGCAGCCAAGAAAACGAGGGGGCGAGAGGCTTCAATCAGCCCCAGCATTTT. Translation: CASSQENEGARGFNQPQHF.

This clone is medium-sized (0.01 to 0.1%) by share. CDR3 loop: CATSRDLAGGFNADTQYF. CDR3 sequence (DNA): TGTGCCACCAGCAGAGATCTAGCGGGAGGATTTAATGCAGATACGCAGTATTTT. The chain couples TRBV15 to TRBJ2-3; 11 bases line up with TRBD2. Trimming cost V 0 bases and J 4 bases; bases outside gene matches: 9. Looked up from germline, CDR1 is LNHNV and CDR2 is YYDKDF (reference sequence). The CDR3 has 18 amino acids.

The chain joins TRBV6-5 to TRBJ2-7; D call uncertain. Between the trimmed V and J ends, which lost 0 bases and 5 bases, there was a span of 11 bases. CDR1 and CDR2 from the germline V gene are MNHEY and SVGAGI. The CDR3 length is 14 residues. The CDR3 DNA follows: TGTGCCAGCAGTTACTCAAGGAAATTCCACGAGCAGTACGTC. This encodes CASSYSRKFHEQYV.

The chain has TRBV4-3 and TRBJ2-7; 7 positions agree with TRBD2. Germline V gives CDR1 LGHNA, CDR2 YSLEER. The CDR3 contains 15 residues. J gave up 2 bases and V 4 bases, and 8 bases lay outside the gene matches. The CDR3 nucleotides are TGCGCCAGCAGCCCTGCGGGGGATCTCCCCTACGAGCAGTACTTC. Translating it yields CASSPAGDLPYEQYF.

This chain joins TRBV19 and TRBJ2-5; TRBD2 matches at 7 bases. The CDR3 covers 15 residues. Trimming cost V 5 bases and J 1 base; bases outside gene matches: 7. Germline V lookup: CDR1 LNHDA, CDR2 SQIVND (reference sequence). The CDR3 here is CASSPTRTSQETQYF. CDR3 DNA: TGTGCCAGTAGTCCGACGAGGACTAGCCAAGAGACCCAGTACTTC.

The CDR3 here is CASSIRDYEANYGYTF. DNA for the CDR3: TGTGCCAGTTCGATTAGGGACTATGAGGCTAACTATGGCTACACCTTC. This chain connects TRBV19 to TRBJ1-2, with D maybe TRBD1 (5 bases). The CDR3 spans 16 residues. Trimming cost V 8 bases and J 0 bases, with 19 bases left between them. Germline lookup yields CDR1 LNHDA and CDR2 SQIVND (reference sequence).